Listed here is a single T cell receptor (beta chain). The antigen this receptor binds is unknown. Per-base quality was not reported, and no clone a single base away is much larger than it. This record belongs to a study of T cell changes during pregnancy in multiple sclerosis (dated by TCRdb to the late 2010s). In the study overall: The study examined how the T cell repertoire changed over the course of pregnancy in women with multiple sclerosis.

CDR1 and CDR2 are read off the germline V gene as MNHNS and SASEGT. The CDR3, cysteine through phenylalanine, is 11 amino acids long. Just the 33-base CDR3 DNA is kept, in frame starting at base 1. Trimming at the junction amounts to 9 bases on V and 4 bases on J, and the germline ends lie 7 bases apart. The method was the immunoSEQ multiplex PCR assay. TCRdb mirrors the immuneACCESS table, restricted to in-frame sequences. Some clones are absent from its copies; in checked studies, under half trace to an unresolved V gene, and the reason for the others is unknown. Counted in this sample were about 53,000 clones; 80% to 95% of them appeared once. The biggest ten clones account for 0.5% of the sample.

Sequenced material: CD4+ T cells from peripheral blood mononuclear cells, taken in the third trimester of pregnancy. The sequence is built from TRBV6-1 and TRBJ1-3, with the D gene uncertain. The sequence was collected from a female donor with multiple sclerosis, enrolled in a pregnancy study. The CDR3 loop reads CASARGNTIYF. In nucleotide form, the sequence is TGTGCCAGTGCCCGGGGAAACACCATATATTTT.